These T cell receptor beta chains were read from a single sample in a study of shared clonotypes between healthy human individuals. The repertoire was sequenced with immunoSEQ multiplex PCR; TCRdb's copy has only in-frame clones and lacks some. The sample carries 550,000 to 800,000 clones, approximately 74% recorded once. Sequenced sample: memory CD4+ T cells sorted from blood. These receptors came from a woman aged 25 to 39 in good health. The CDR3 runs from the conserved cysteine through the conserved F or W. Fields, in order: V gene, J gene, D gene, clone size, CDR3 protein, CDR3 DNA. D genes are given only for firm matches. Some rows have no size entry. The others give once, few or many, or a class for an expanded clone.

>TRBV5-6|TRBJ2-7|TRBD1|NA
CASTGQNAYEQYF
TGTGCCAGCACGGGACAGAATGCCTACGAGCAGTACTTC
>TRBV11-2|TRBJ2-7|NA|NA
CASSSPLSRLNSYEQYF
TGTGCCAGCAGCTCCCCCCTAAGCCGGTTGAACTCCTACGAGCAGTACTTC
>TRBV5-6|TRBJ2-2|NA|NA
CASKVEFGGNTGELFF
TGTGCCAGCAAGGTTGAGTTCGGGGGAAACACCGGGGAGCTGTTTTTT
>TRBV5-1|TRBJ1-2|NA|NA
CASRSGGEGNYGYTF
TGCGCCAGCAGATCTGGGGGCGAGGGAAACTATGGCTACACCTTC
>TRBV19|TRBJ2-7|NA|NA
CARKPRGRTYEQYF
TGTGCCAGGAAACCCAGGGGTAGGACCTACGAGCAGTACTTC
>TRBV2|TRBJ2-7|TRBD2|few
CASRGLAGAYEQYF
TGTGCCAGCAGGGGACTAGCGGGAGCGTACGAGCAGTACTTC
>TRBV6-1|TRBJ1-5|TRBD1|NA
CASSERDQGAAQPQHF
TGTGCCAGCAGTGAACGGGATCAGGGGGCTGCTCAGCCCCAGCATTTT
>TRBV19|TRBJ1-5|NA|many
CASSILSRGMDQPQHF
TGTGCCAGTAGTATTCTGTCGCGGGGTATGGATCAGCCCCAGCATTTT
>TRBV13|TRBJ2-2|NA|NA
CASSLGRQRVGELFF
TGTGCCAGCAGCCTGGGTCGTCAGCGTGTCGGGGAGCTGTTTTTT
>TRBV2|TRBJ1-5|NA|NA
CASIFDSNQPQHF
TGTGCCAGCATCTTCGATAGCAATCAGCCCCAGCATTTT
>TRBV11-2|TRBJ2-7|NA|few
CASSPSPYEQYF
TGTGCCAGCAGCCCTAGCCCCTACGAGCAGTACTTC
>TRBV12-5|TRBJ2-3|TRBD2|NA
CASGISGSVDTQYF
TGTGCTAGTGGTATTAGCGGGAGTGTTGATACGCAGTATTTT
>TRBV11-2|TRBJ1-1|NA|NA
CASSSNGVNTEAFF
TGTGCCAGCAGCTCGAACGGCGTGAACACTGAAGCTTTCTTT
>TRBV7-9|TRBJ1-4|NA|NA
CASSSGLGQSEKLFF
TGTGCCAGCAGCTCGGGGTTAGGGCAGAGTGAAAAACTGTTTTTT
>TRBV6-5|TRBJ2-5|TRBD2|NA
CASSYQVGGWETQYF
TGTGCCAGCAGTTACCAAGTCGGGGGGTGGGAGACCCAGTACTTC
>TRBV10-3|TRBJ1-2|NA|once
CAISAEGGYTF
TGTGCCATCAGTGCCGAGGGTGGCTACACCTTC
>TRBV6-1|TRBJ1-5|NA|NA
CASSREVDQPQHF
TGTGCCAGCAGCCGGGAGGTGGATCAGCCCCAGCATTTT
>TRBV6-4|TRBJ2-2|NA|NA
CASSKAGQNTGELFF
TGTGCCAGCTCCAAGGCGGGGCAGAACACCGGGGAGCTGTTTTTT
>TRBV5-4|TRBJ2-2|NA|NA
CASSLDRTTGELFF
TGTGCCAGCAGCTTAGACAGAACCACCGGGGAGCTGTTTTTT
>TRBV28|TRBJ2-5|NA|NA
CASRSPGDGETQYF
TGTGCCAGCAGGTCCCCGGGGGATGGGGAGACCCAGTACTTC
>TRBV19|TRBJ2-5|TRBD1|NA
CASSRQGRETQYF
TGTGCCAGTAGTCGACAGGGTAGGGAGACCCAGTACTTC
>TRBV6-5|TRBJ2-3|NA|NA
CASSSSRTSTDTQYF
TGTGCCAGCAGTTCTAGCAGAACTAGCACAGATACGCAGTATTTT
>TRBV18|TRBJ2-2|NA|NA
CASSPSDTGELFF
TGTGCCAGCTCACCATCAGACACCGGGGAGCTGTTTTTT
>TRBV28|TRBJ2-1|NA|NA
CASSLYPSGRGTNEQFF
TGTGCCAGCAGTTTATACCCATCCGGGAGAGGCACGAATGAGCAGTTCTTC
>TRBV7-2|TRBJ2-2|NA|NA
CASSLVGSAGELFF
TGTGCCAGCAGCTTAGTAGGGTCGGCCGGGGAGCTGTTTTTT
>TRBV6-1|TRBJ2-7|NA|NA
CASSVGTASYEQYF
TGTGCCAGCAGTGTCGGGACGGCCTCCTACGAGCAGTACTTC
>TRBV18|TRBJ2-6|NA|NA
CASSPDRLSGANVLTF
TGTGCCAGCTCACCAGACAGGCTCTCTGGGGCCAACGTCCTGACTTTC
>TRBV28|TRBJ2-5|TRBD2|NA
CASSTRSGAVGGETQYF
TGTGCCAGCAGTACTCGGAGCGGGGCCGTGGGGGGAGAGACCCAGTACTTC
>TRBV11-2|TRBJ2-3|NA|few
CASSLVRGGDTQYF
TGTGCCAGCAGCTTAGTTAGGGGAGGAGATACGCAGTATTTT
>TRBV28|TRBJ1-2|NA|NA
CASRSRRLSGGRENYGYTF
TGTGCCAGCAGATCCCGAAGACTATCCGGCGGCAGGGAAAACTATGGCTACACCTTC
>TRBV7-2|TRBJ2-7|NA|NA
CASSLGPGLEQYF
TGTGCCAGCAGCTTAGGTCCGGGTTTGGAGCAGTACTTC